A selection of T cell receptor beta chains follows, all from one sample in a study of blood T cell repertoires in COVID-19. Method: immunoSEQ multiplex PCR; TCRdb's copy keeps in-frame clones and lacks some. The sample shows approximately 250,000 clones, around 90% of them seen only once. The specimen sequenced was peripheral blood. The receptor set was obtained from a man in his thirties or forties with COVID-19, enrolled during active disease. CDR3s include the opening cysteine and the closing phenylalanine or tryptophan. D genes are given only for firm matches. A row's size may be missing; if present it is once, few, many or a size class.

cdr3_length	v_call	d_call	j_call	clone_size	cdr3_nt	cdr3_aa
15	TRBV4-2	-	TRBJ1-1	-	TGTGCCAGCAGCCAAGACGAGGGTGGGAACACTGAAGCTTTCTTT	CASSQDEGGNTEAFF
14	TRBV10-1	-	TRBJ2-5	-	TGCGCCAGCAGTGAGATGGGGCCGGGCGGGACCCAGTACTTC	CASSEMGPGGTQYF
14	TRBV2	-	TRBJ1-1	few	TGTGCCAGCCGGGATGGGTGGATGAACACTGAAGCTTTCTTT	CASRDGWMNTEAFF
15	TRBV27	-	TRBJ1-1	-	TGTGCCAGCAGTCTGAGCGGGACATTGAACACTGAAGCTTTCTTT	CASSLSGTLNTEAFF
14	TRBV5-5	TRBD1	TRBJ2-1	-	TGTGCCAGCAGTGACAGGGCTACCTACAATGAGCAGTTCTTC	CASSDRATYNEQFF
14	TRBV4-1	TRBD1	TRBJ1-5	-	TGCGCCAGCAGCCTCGACAGGGCGGGGCAGCCCCAGCATTTT	CASSLDRAGQPQHF
16	TRBV3-1/TRBV3-2	-	TRBJ2-5	-	TGTGCCAGCAGCCAAGGGCCCTCGGCAGGGCAAGAGACCCAGTACTTC	CASSQGPSAGQETQYF
13	TRBV2	TRBD1	TRBJ2-7	-	TGTGCCAGCCGACAGGGGGCCGGGTACGAGCAGTACTTC	CASRQGAGYEQYF
13	TRBV11-3	-	TRBJ2-1	-	TGTGCCAGCAGCCCCCGCCGGGGCAATGAGCAGTTCTTC	CASSPRRGNEQFF
15	TRBV2	-	TRBJ1-5	-	TGTGCCAGCAGTGAAGAGGTCGGGGGCAATCAGCCCCAGCATTTT	CASSEEVGGNQPQHF
17	TRBV4-1	-	TRBJ1-6	-	TGCGCCAGCAAAAGAACGGGCGGGGCGCAGAATAATTCACCCCTCCACTTT	CASKRTGGAQNNSPLHF
13	TRBV7-2	-	TRBJ1-5	-	TGTGCCAGCAGCTTACAGGGGTATCAGCCCCAGCATTTT	CASSLQGYQPQHF
18	TRBV12-5	TRBD1	TRBJ1-2	-	TGTGCTAGTGGTGCCCCCGGACAGGGGGCCGTGGTGTACTATGGCTACACCTTC	CASGAPGQGAVVYYGYTF
16	TRBV29-1	TRBD2	TRBJ2-2	-	TGCAGCGTTGGTATCCCGGGACTAGCAAACACCGGGGAGCTGTTTTTT	CSVGIPGLANTGELFF
15	TRBV6-1	-	TRBJ1-2	-	TGTGCCAGCAGTGAGAAGCAGGGGTACAACTATGGCTACACCTTC	CASSEKQGYNYGYTF
13	TRBV19	-	TRBJ1-5	-	TGTGCCAGTAGTATACCCGGGGGACAGCCCCAGCATTTT	CASSIPGGQPQHF
15	TRBV5-1	-	TRBJ2-3	-	TGCGCCAGCCTGCTGACAGGCACTAGCACAGATACGCAGTATTTT	CASLLTGTSTDTQYF
14	TRBV10-2	TRBD1	TRBJ1-5	-	TGCGCCAGCAGTGTTGGGACAGGGGGGCAGCCCCAGCATTTT	CASSVGTGGQPQHF
15	TRBV5-4	TRBD1	TRBJ1-2	-	TGTGCCAGCAGGCTAAGACAGGGGATTGGGAATGGCTACACCTTC	CASRLRQGIGNGYTF
14	TRBV29-1	TRBD1	TRBJ1-1	-	TGCAGCGGTAAGACAGGGAGGTATAGAACTGAAGCTTTCTTT	CSGKTGRYRTEAFF
17	TRBV10-2	TRBD1	TRBJ1-5	-	TGCGCCAGCAGAGGGGACAGTTCCCCCCTCAGCAATCAGCCCCAGCATTTT	CASRGDSSPLSNQPQHF
12	TRBV5-1	-	TRBJ1-4	-	TGCGCCAGCAGCCGGGACAACGAAAAACTGTTTTTT	CASSRDNEKLFF
14	TRBV14	-	TRBJ1-2	-	TGTGCCAGCAGCCCCCAAAACCCAGTGTTTGGCTACACCTTC	CASSPQNPVFGYTF
14	TRBV7-6	-	TRBJ1-1	-	TGTGCCAGCAGCTTAGCGCCAGGGAACACTGAAGCTTTCTTT	CASSLAPGNTEAFF
16	TRBV10-3	TRBD1	TRBJ2-2	once	TGTGCCATCAGTGAGCCGCAGGGGGCGAACACCGGGGAGCTGTTTTTT	CAISEPQGANTGELFF
14	TRBV5-4	-	TRBJ1-2	-	TGTGCCAGCAGCCTAGACGGATATAACTATGGCTACACCTTC	CASSLDGYNYGYTF
19	TRBV5-4	TRBD2	TRBJ2-2	-	TGTGCCAGCACCACTTGGGGGGCTAGCGGGGGCGCGAACACCGGGGAGCTGTTTTTT	CASTTWGASGGANTGELFF
18	TRBV5-1	-	TRBJ1-6	-	TGCGCCAGCAGCTTGGCCAGGGGACCTTCTCGCAATAATTCACCCCTCCACTTT	CASSLARGPSRNNSPLHF
14	TRBV5-1	TRBD2	TRBJ2-1	-	TGCGCCAGCAGCTCAGGACTAGGAATGGGTGAGCAGTTCTTC	CASSSGLGMGEQFF
17	TRBV9	TRBD2	TRBJ2-1	-	TGTGCCAGCAGCGTAGGGCCTAGCGGGGGCTCCTACAATGAGCAGTTCTTC	CASSVGPSGGSYNEQFF
15	TRBV6-1	-	TRBJ2-1	-	TGTGCCAGCAGTGAATGGCGGAGCTCCTACAATGAGCAGTTCTTC	CASSEWRSSYNEQFF
15	TRBV5-1	-	TRBJ2-2	-	TGCGCCAGCAGCTGGACAGATTCAAACACCGGGGAGCTGTTTTTT	CASSWTDSNTGELFF
15	TRBV6-1	TRBD1	TRBJ2-7	-	TGTGCCAGCAGTGAAGATTCCGGGACAGGGGGCGAGCAGTACTTC	CASSEDSGTGGEQYF
14	TRBV11-3	-	TRBJ1-1	-	TGTGCCAGCAGCTTGCGGGGGCAGGGCACTGAAGCTTTCTTT	CASSLRGQGTEAFF
16	TRBV30	-	TRBJ2-2	-	TGTGCCTGGAGACACAGGGCATTGACGGGAACCGGGGAGCTGTTTTTT	CAWRHRALTGTGELFF
16	TRBV6-1	-	TRBJ2-3	-	TGTGCCAGCAGTGAGGGGCCGGGACAAAGCACAGATACGCAGTATTTT	CASSEGPGQSTDTQYF
13	TRBV3-1/TRBV3-2	-	TRBJ2-3	-	TGTGCCAGCAGCCAACCCGGGTGGGATACGCAGTATTTT	CASSQPGWDTQYF
14	TRBV3-1/TRBV3-2	TRBD1	TRBJ1-1	-	TGTGCCAGCAGCTCCGGGACAGGGCGCACTGAAGCTTTCTTT	CASSSGTGRTEAFF
14	TRBV6-5	TRBD1	TRBJ1-5	-	TGTGCCAGCAGGGGGACAGAAACGAATCAGCCCCAGCATTTT	CASRGTETNQPQHF
14	TRBV30	-	TRBJ1-6	-	TGTGCCTGGAGTATAACAGGGAGATTTTCACCCCTCCACTTT	CAWSITGRFSPLHF
17	TRBV5-6	-	TRBJ1-5	-	TGTGCCAGCAGCTTGAAATCGCAGTATTATAGCAATCAGCCCCAGCATTTT	CASSLKSQYYSNQPQHF